This T cell receptor beta chain was profiled in a study of cytomegalovirus exposure and HLA in healthy donors. Study at large: Ancestry clustering placed more than 80% of under 450 genotyped donors in the Caucasian-associated cluster.

The PCR was carried out with 60 Vbeta primers and 13 Jbeta primers. The protocol was immunoSEQ multiplex PCR, while the TCRdb copy is restricted to in-frame clones and leaves out a portion. The sample lists some 100,000 clones; about 75% were seen once. What was sequenced was PBMCs. The sequence came from a male donor in good health and CMV-seropositive.

Written as DNA, the CDR3 is TGTGCCAGCAGCCCCCGGACAGCGAACACCGGGGAGCTGTTTTTT. It encodes CASSPRTANTGELFF. The chain uses TRBV11-3 and TRBJ2-2; tentatively, D is TRBD1 (6 bases). The germline V and J ends were trimmed by 5 bases and 0 bases, with 10 bases remaining between them. Germline loops: CDR1 SGHNT, CDR2 YENEEA. CDR3 length equals 15 residues. The whole variable domain, filled in from reference TRBV11-3 and TRBJ2-2, reads EAGVVQSPRYKIIEKKQPVAFWCNPISGHNTLYWYLQNLGQGPELLIRYENEEAVDDSQLPKDRFSAERLKGVDSTLKIQPAELGDSAVYLCASSPRTANTGELFFGEGSRLTVL.